These T cell receptor beta chains were read from a single sample in a study of OX40 agonist ivuxolimab in advanced cancers. Profiling relied on immunoSEQ multiplex PCR, and the TCRdb table lists in-frame clones only, not all of them. The data contain around 60,000 clones, around 84% of them singletons. Sequencing was performed on CD4+ or CD8+ T cells sorted from blood, taken in a trial of the OX40 agonist ivuxolimab. These TCRs come from an adult with an advanced solid tumor such as melanoma, head and neck, liver or kidney cancer. CDR3s include the opening cysteine and the closing phenylalanine or tryptophan. D genes are given only for firm matches. Only some rows state a clone size, as once, few, many or a class for expanded clones.

d_call	v_call	j_call	clone_size	cdr3_nt	cdr3_aa
.	TRBV6-5	TRBJ2-1	many	TGTGCCAGCAGTTACAAGGGTATCAATGAGCAGTTCTTC	CASSYKGINEQFF
.	TRBV27	TRBJ2-5	.	TGTGCCAGCAGTTTAAGGCCTAGGGGGGAGACCCAGTACTTC	CASSLRPRGETQYF
TRBD1	TRBV4-1	TRBJ2-3	few	TGCGCCAGCAGCCAACTACAGGGGTCTGGACGAGGGACAGATACGCAGTATTTT	CASSQLQGSGRGTDTQYF
.	TRBV7-2	TRBJ1-6	.	TGTGCCAGCAGCTCTCTTGTGGTGGGTAATTCACCCCTCCACTTT	CASSSLVVGNSPLHF
TRBD1	TRBV15	TRBJ1-1	.	TGTGCCACCAGCAGACTCGGACAGGGTAACACTGAAGCTTTCTTT	CATSRLGQGNTEAFF
.	TRBV7-2	TRBJ1-5	.	TGTGCCAGCAGCTTATTTGGAGGCAGGGTCAATCAGCCCCAGCATTTT	CASSLFGGRVNQPQHF
.	TRBV5-5	TRBJ2-7	few	TGTGCCAGCAGCTTGGAGTCGCTAGGGTCCTACGAGCAGTACTTC	CASSLESLGSYEQYF
.	TRBV19	TRBJ1-5	few	TGTGCCAGTAGTATACTTGCCATTCGAGGAAGCAATCAGCCCCAGCATTTT	CASSILAIRGSNQPQHF
.	TRBV2	TRBJ2-3	.	TGTGCCAGCAGTGAAGACCGCAGGGCGCGGGGAGACACAGATACGCAGTATTTT	CASSEDRRARGDTDTQYF
.	TRBV11-1	TRBJ2-1	.	TGTGCCAGCAGCTTAGAAGCAGGCAGGGCGGAAAATGAGCAGTTCTTC	CASSLEAGRAENEQFF
.	TRBV27	TRBJ1-6	.	TGTGCCAGCAGTTTATCCTCCTCCCCGGGGAATTCACCCCTCCACTTT	CASSLSSSPGNSPLHF
.	TRBV28	TRBJ1-1	.	TGTGCCACCAAAGGACGGATAGGAACTGAAGCTTTCTTT	CATKGRIGTEAFF
.	TRBV28	TRBJ1-1	few	TGTGCCAGCAACACCGGGTGGGCCGGATTGAACACTGAAGCTTTCTTT	CASNTGWAGLNTEAFF
.	TRBV5-4	TRBJ2-1	.	TGTGCCAGCAGCCCGGGCCACTACAATGAGCAGTTCTTC	CASSPGHYNEQFF
.	TRBV6-5	TRBJ2-5	.	TGTGCCAGCAGTTATCGACAGGCCCTAAGGACCCAGTACTTC	CASSYRQALRTQYF
TRBD2	TRBV28	TRBJ2-3	.	TGTGCCAGCAGTACACCCCAGCGGGAGGTCACAGATACGCAGTATTTT	CASSTPQREVTDTQYF
TRBD2	TRBV5-4	TRBJ2-5	.	TGTGCCAGCAGCCCCCGGGGTAGCGGGGGGGTTGAGACCCAGTACTTC	CASSPRGSGGVETQYF